These T cell receptor beta chains were read from a single sample in a study of T-cell reconstitution after alpha-beta-depleted transplantation in children. TCRdb called the PCR reads again in MiXCR, with one record for every CDR3 protein. This table holds around 370,000 distinct CDR3 sequences, around 16% found once. This sample comprised PBMCs, mostly from graft donor cells, obtained 360 days after TCRalphabeta/CD19-depleted stem cell transplant. The receptors here all came from a male patient aged 2-15 years who had a stem cell transplant for acute lymphoblastic leukemia, so the T cells may come from the graft donor. Each CDR3 is given with its conserved first and last residue. A D gene is named only where the DNA matches it firmly. Some rows mark clone size as missing; the rest say once, few, many or name a class of expanded clone.

j_call d_call v_call clone_size cdr3_nt cdr3_aa
TRBJ2-7 TRBD2 TRBV12-3/TRBV12-4 few TGTGCCAGCAGTTTCAAGCGGGAGGACGAGCAGTACTTC CASSFKREDEQYF
TRBJ2-2 . TRBV4-3 few TGCGCCAGCAGCCCCGGGGCAGGGCACACCGGGGAGCTGTTTTTT CASSPGAGHTGELFF
TRBJ2-7 . TRBV11-2 . TGTGCCAGCAGCCTTGAGCGGGCGATGTTCTACGAGCAGTACTTC CASSLERAMFYEQYF
TRBJ2-1 TRBD2 TRBV20-1 many TGCAGTGCCTCAATAAGCGGGAGGGTTTATAGTGAGCAGTTCTTC CSASISGRVYSEQFF
TRBJ2-2 . TRBV20-1 . TGCAGTGCTAGGGGGGGGACAGGGAACACCGGGGAGCTGTTTTTT CSARGGTGNTGELFF
TRBJ2-5 . TRBV28 . TGTGCCAGCAGTTATGGGGGAAGGGGCCAAGAGACCCAGTACTTC CASSYGGRGQETQYF
TRBJ2-5 . TRBV14 . TGTGCCAGCAGCCTAGGGACGGGGAGCGGAGAAACCCAGTACTTC CASSLGTGSGETQYF
TRBJ2-7 TRBD1 TRBV18 . TGTGCCAGCTCACCGGGACAGGGGGCAACCTACGAGCAGTACTTC CASSPGQGATYEQYF
TRBJ2-3 TRBD1 TRBV10-3 few TGTGCCATCAGTGACCGGCAGGGGGCAACAGATACGCAGTATTTT CAISDRQGATDTQYF
TRBJ2-6 TRBD1 TRBV20-1 few TGCAGTGCGGAACAGGGGACAGTGGGGGCCAACGTCCTGACTTTC CSAEQGTVGANVLTF
TRBJ2-7 TRBD1 TRBV5-5 . TGTGCCAGCAGCTTGGGCCCAACAGGGGCTGGGTCCTACGAGCAGTACTTC CASSLGPTGAGSYEQYF
TRBJ1-2 TRBD1 TRBV27 few TGTGCCAGCAGTACACACAACAGGGGCGATGGCTACACCTTC CASSTHNRGDGYTF
TRBJ2-7 TRBD1 TRBV16 many TGTGCCAGCAGCCCAGGGGGCGGTGCACGCTACGAGCAGTACTTC CASSPGGGARYEQYF
TRBJ2-7 TRBD2 TRBV4-1 . TGCGCCAGCAGCCAGGGCTCTAGCGGGAGCTACGAGCAGTACTTC CASSQGSSGSYEQYF
TRBJ2-3 TRBD2 TRBV7-9 few TGTGCCAGCAGCCACCCCCTAGCGGGACAACCCACAGATACGCAGTATTTT CASSHPLAGQPTDTQYF
TRBJ2-4 . TRBV27 . TGTGCCAGCAGTTTATCGGGAGAGCCCGCCGTTCAGTACTTC CASSLSGEPAVQYF
TRBJ1-3 . TRBV12-3/TRBV12-4 . TGTGCCAGCAGTTTAAAGGGCGGAAACACCATATATTTT CASSLKGGNTIYF
TRBJ1-2 . TRBV28 . TGTGCCAGCAGTCCGTCCGGGACCATCTATGGCTACACCTTC CASSPSGTIYGYTF
TRBJ2-2 . TRBV7-2 . TGTGCCAGCAGCGTCGGACCTTCCGCGAACACCGGGGAGCTGTTTTTT CASSVGPSANTGELFF
TRBJ1-1 . TRBV28 few TGTGCCAGCAGTGGGTCAATTCGGGCTGAAGCTTTCTTT CASSGSIRAEAFF
TRBJ2-1 TRBD1 TRBV4-3 . TGCGCCAGCAGCCCTACACCGGGAGGACAGGGGACGAAGGTTTACAATGAGCAGTTCTTC CASSPTPGGQGTKVYNEQFF
TRBJ2-1 TRBD2 TRBV28 few TGTGCCAGCTTAGCTAGCGGGAGAGGTGGTGAGCAGTTCTTC CASLASGRGGEQFF
TRBJ2-5 . TRBV19 few TGTGCCAGTAGTATGAGTAGCCTAGAAGAGACCCAGTACTTC CASSMSSLEETQYF
TRBJ1-1 TRBD1 TRBV19 . TGTGCCAGTAGTATAAATAAGGACAGGGGAGGTGAAGCTTTCTTC CASSINKDRGGEAFF
TRBJ2-5 . TRBV5-1 few TGCGCCAGCAGCTGGAACCCCAGCGGGCTGGGAGAGACCCAGTACTTC CASSWNPSGLGETQYF
TRBJ2-1 TRBD2 TRBV15 . TGTGCCACCAGCAGAGATCAATCCGGGACTAGTGGTAGTGAGCAGTTCTTC CATSRDQSGTSGSEQFF
TRBJ1-1 TRBD1 TRBV5-1 . TGCGCCAGCAGCTTGGCTACAGGGGGACTGAACACTGAAGCTTTCTTT CASSLATGGLNTEAFF
TRBJ2-5 . TRBV9 few TGTGCCAGCAGCCCCCGAGAGAAGACCCAGTACTTC CASSPREKTQYF
TRBJ2-3 TRBD1 TRBV28 few TGTGCCAGCGCTCGGACAGGGAGAGGCACAGATACGCAGTATTTT CASARTGRGTDTQYF
TRBJ2-3 . TRBV29-1 many TGCAGCGTTGGAGAAGGGAGTGTAACAGATACGCAGTATTTT CSVGEGSVTDTQYF
TRBJ2-7 TRBD1 TRBV28 . TGTGCCAGCAGTTCCATCCTGACAGGGACAACCTACGAGCAGTACTTC CASSSILTGTTYEQYF
TRBJ2-1 . TRBV6-5 few TGTGCCAGCAGTTACGTTTCTAGGGACGCCAACAATGAGCAGTTCTTC CASSYVSRDANNEQFF
TRBJ2-3 TRBD2 TRBV5-1 few TGCGCCAGCAGCTTAAGCGGGAGGGAAGGAGATACGCAGTATTTT CASSLSGREGDTQYF
TRBJ2-2 . TRBV12-3/TRBV12-4 many TGTGCCAGCTGGGGACTCGACGGGGAGCTGTTTTTT CASWGLDGELFF
TRBJ2-1 TRBD2 TRBV6-2/TRBV6-3 few TGTGCCAGCACCAAAGGAGGCGGGAGGGCCAAATTTTACAATGAGCAGTTCTTC CASTKGGGRAKFYNEQFF
TRBJ2-1 . TRBV12-3/TRBV12-4 few TGTGCCAGCAGTTTATTAACCGAGCAGTTCTTC CASSLLTEQFF
TRBJ1-2 . TRBV7-2 . TGTGCCAGCAGCTTTAGCAGGGGACCCTATGGCTACACCTTC CASSFSRGPYGYTF
TRBJ2-3 . TRBV6-2/TRBV6-3 . TGTGCCAGCACCCCTAACGGCGTTTTGGGGCCCCGTACGCAGTATTTT CASTPNGVLGPRTQYF
TRBJ1-2 . TRBV10-3 . TGTGCCATCAGTGAACGGGGGGCGAACTATGGCTACACCTTC CAISERGANYGYTF
TRBJ2-3 . TRBV7-2 . TGTGCCAGCAGCTTACCGACAGCAGATACGCAGTATTTT CASSLPTADTQYF
TRBJ2-3 . TRBV5-4 many TGTGCCAGCAGCTTGGAGATGGGCGATACGCAGTATTTT CASSLEMGDTQYF
TRBJ2-2 . TRBV12-3/TRBV12-4 few TGTGCCAGCAGCCCGTTAGACACCGGGGAGCTGTTTTTT CASSPLDTGELFF
TRBJ2-1 TRBD2 TRBV27 few TGTGCCAGCAGTTCCCAGGGACTATCCCAAGGCTTGTTCTTC CASSSQGLSQGLFF
TRBJ2-5 TRBD2 TRBV20-1 . TGCAGTGCTAGGCCCCCTACTAGCGGCCAAGAGACCCAGTACTTC CSARPPTSGQETQYF
TRBJ2-2 . TRBV7-9 few TGTGCCAACAGCTTAGGCCGGAACACCGGGGAGCTGTTTTTT CANSLGRNTGELFF
TRBJ1-5 . TRBV7-8 . TGTGCCAGCAGCTCGACAGGGCCCCAGCATTTT CASSSTGPQHF
TRBJ2-7 . TRBV2 many TGTGCCAGCAGTGAATATCTAGTTTCGTACGAGCAGTACTTC CASSEYLVSYEQYF
TRBJ2-7 . TRBV7-2 few TGTGCCAGCAGCTTAGTTTCAGGGGCCGAGCAGTACTTC CASSLVSGAEQYF
TRBJ2-1 . TRBV7-2 many TGTGCCAGCAGCTTGGGGCCTAACAATGAGCAGTTCTTC CASSLGPNNEQFF
TRBJ2-2 . TRBV19 . TGTGCCAGTAGTGACCTGGGTCCACTGTTTTTT CASSDLGPLFF
TRBJ2-3 TRBD2 TRBV23-1 . TGCGCCAGCGCCCCCGGCCGGTTAGCGGGAGGGGTAGATACGCAGTATTTT CASAPGRLAGGVDTQYF
TRBJ2-2 . TRBV29-1 . TGCAGCATTGGGCAGCCTAGTCTTCCGAACACCGGGGAGCTGTTTTTT CSIGQPSLPNTGELFF
TRBJ2-5 TRBD1 TRBV18 few TGTGCCAGCTCACCGGGTTCGACAGGGAGCGAGACCCAGTACTTC CASSPGSTGSETQYF